The following is a T cell receptor beta chain sequence with its context. Germline V lookup: CDR1 MNHNS, CDR2 SASEGT. Deletions cut 0 bases from V and 3 bases from J, with 10 bases between. The CDR3 length is 15 residues. This sample is drawn from a study of blood T cell repertoires in COVID-19. Assay used: immunoSEQ multiplex PCR; TCRdb lists only in-frame clones, some missing. The repertoire holds hundreds of thousands of clones, with over 80% as singletons. Donors were grouped by their self-reported clinical history. J is TRBJ2-3 and V is TRBV6-1, with a tentative D call TRBD2 (6 bases). This receptor was taken from a man aged 30 to 39 who had recovered from COVID-19. The sample consisted of PBMCs or T cells enriched from blood (not recorded which). The CDR3 is CASSEAPGGTDTQYF. In nucleotides, the CDR3 is TGTGCCAGCAGTGAAGCGCCTGGGGGGACAGATACGCAGTATTTT.